The 29 T cell receptor beta chains listed next were all sequenced from one sample in a study of T-cell reconstitution after alpha-beta-depleted transplantation in children. Unique molecular identifiers were incorporated into the prepared TCRbeta library. TCRdb recomputed calls from the PCR reads with MiXCR, one row per CDR3 protein. The sample has tens of thousands of distinct CDR3 sequences; roughly 5.2% are singletons. The sample here was PBMCs, mostly from graft donor cells, taken 180 days after TCRalphabeta/CD19-depleted stem cell transplant. All receptors come from a boy in the first two years of life who had a stem cell transplant for acute myeloid leukemia, so the T cells may come from the graft donor.

This clonotype was recorded at least ten times. The chain is built from TRBV7-2 and TRBJ2-1; D remains ambiguous. Trimming cost V 2 bases and J 3 bases, with 11 bases left between them. Germline-derived CDR1 and CDR2 are SGHTA and FQGNSA. The CDR3 contains 15 residues. The CDR3: CASSLPRPSYNEQFF. The CDR3 bases are TGTGCCAGCAGCTTACCCCGGCCAAGCTACAATGAGCAGTTCTTC.

Ten or more counts support this clonotype. The V and J genes are TRBV18 and TRBJ2-4; D is perhaps TRBD2 (6 bases). Germline CDR1 KGHSH, CDR2 LQKENI. The CDR3 spans 16 residues. The V end lost 3 bases, the J end lost 0 bases, and 12 bases lay between the germline ends. CDR3 amino acids: CASSPPGGLAKNIQYF. The DNA of the CDR3 is TGTGCCAGCTCACCTCCCGGGGGACTAGCCAAAAACATTCAGTACTTC.

The sample holds many counts of this clonotype. V is TRBV7-9 and J is TRBJ1-4, with D perhaps matching TRBD1 (5 bases). Per germline, CDR1 SEHNR and CDR2 FQNEAQ (reference sequence). This CDR3 is 15 amino acids long. Trimming shortened V by 3 bases and J by 3 bases, and 11 bases separated the two germline ends. The CDR3 loop reads CASSFGRVSNEKLFF. CDR3 nucleotides: TGTGCCAGCAGCTTTGGCAGGGTCTCTAATGAAAAACTGTTTTTT. The variable domain in full, with the rest retrieved from reference TRBV7-9 and TRBJ1-4, is DTGVSQNPRHKITKRGQNVTFRCDPISEHNRLYWYRQTLGQGPEFLTYFQNEAQLEKSRLLSDRFSAERPKGSFSTLEIQRTEQGDSAMYLCASSFGRVSNEKLFFGSGTQLSVL.

Many counts were recorded for this clonotype. CDR3 nucleotides: TGTGCCAGCAGCCTGGACAGGGGGGAAGATACGCAGTATTTT. Encoded protein: CASSLDRGEDTQYF. The chain employs TRBV5-6 and TRBJ2-3, with 10 positions matching TRBD1. The CDR3 covers 14 residues. Germline lookup yields CDR1 SGHDT and CDR2 YYEEEE. Losses at the gene ends were 4 bases for V and 5 bases for J; bases not matched to a gene: 4.

At least ten counts were recorded for this clonotype. The V gene is TRBV27, the J gene TRBJ2-7; D is unresolved. Germline V gives CDR1 MNHEY, CDR2 SMNVEV (reference sequence). V lost 1 base, J lost 0 bases, and 10 bases lay in between. The CDR3 spans 15 residues. The DNA for the CDR3 is TGTGCCAGCAGTTTATTTGGTGGACGCTCCTACGAGCAGTACTTC. This sequence encodes CASSLFGGRSYEQYF.

In its sample, this clonotype was seen many times. The chain joins TRBV7-7 to TRBJ2-5, with D maybe TRBD2 (6 bases). Trimming left V 1 base short and J 5 bases short, with 11 bases between. Germline V CDR1 and CDR2: SSHAT, FNYEAQ (reference sequence). The CDR3 length is 14 residues. Here the CDR3 DNA reads TGTGCCAGCAGCTTAGAACTAGCCGGGGAGACCCAGTACTTC. Amino acids: CASSLELAGETQYF.

The chain recombines TRBV20-1 with TRBJ2-5; D possibly corresponds to TRBD2 (6 bases). Germline loops: CDR1 DFQATT, CDR2 SNEGSKA (reference sequence). V was trimmed by 5 bases and J by 7 bases, leaving 11 bases between them. This CDR3 region has 11 residues. The CDR3 nucleotides read TGCAGTGCTGCCGGGGAGGCGACCCAGTACTTC. It is translated as CSAAGEATQYF.

This clonotype was observed at least ten times. This sequence joins TRBV20-1 and TRBJ1-4; D may be TRBD1 (5 bases). Trimming stripped 6 bases from V and 8 bases from J, with 22 bases between. CDR3 size: 15 residues. Germline CDR1 DFQATT, CDR2 SNEGSKA (reference sequence). CDR3 loop: CSAYKGGVKVEKLFF. CDR3 coding DNA: TGCAGTGCCTATAAGGGAGGGGTAAAGGTGGAAAAACTGTTTTTT.

This clonotype occurred many times. V is TRBV6-5 and J is TRBJ2-1, with TRBD1 as a possible D gene (5 bases). The CDR3 extends over 18 amino acids. Germline loops: CDR1 MNHEY, CDR2 SVGAGI. V lost 0 bases and J 1 base, leaving 16 bases between the germline ends. The CDR3 sequence: CASSYSNPQGISYNEQFF. The CDR3 DNA reads TGTGCCAGCAGTTACTCGAATCCTCAGGGTATATCCTACAATGAGCAGTTCTTC.

This clonotype was observed a few times. This chain links TRBV23-1 with TRBJ2-7; 10 bases are a match to TRBD1. TRBV23-1 qualifies as an ORF whose function is uncertain. V dropped 5 bases and J dropped 3; count of bases not matched to a gene: 4. The CDR3 runs to 14 residues. The CDR3 DNA sequence: TGCGCCAGCAGTGACCGGGACAGGGGCTACGAGCAGTACTTC. This gives the protein CASSDRDRGYEQYF.

This clonotype was detected ten times or more. The chain uses TRBV7-2 and TRBJ2-5; no clear D gene. The V gene's germline CDR1 is SGHTA and CDR2 FQGNSA. The CDR3 has 12 residues. V shed 4 bases and J shed 4 bases, with 7 bases lying between them. CDR3 DNA sequence: TGTGCCAGCAGCTATTACCCAGAGACCCAGTACTTC. This encodes CASSYYPETQYF.

This clonotype was recorded at least ten times. Here the CDR3 reads CASSLPSGGLTDTQYF. The DNA for the CDR3 is TGTGCCAGCAGTTTACCTAGCGGGGGGTTAACAGATACGCAGTATTTT. The rearrangement joins TRBV12-3 or TRBV12-4 to TRBJ2-3; 11 positions agree with TRBD2. This CDR3 contains 16 residues. After removal of 2 bases from V and 3 bases from J, the junction contained 4 bases not matched to a gene.

This clonotype was observed at least ten times. V is TRBV6-2 or TRBV6-3 and J is TRBJ2-7; D possibly matches TRBD1 or TRBD2 (5 bases each). CDR1 and CDR2 (germline): MNHEY, SVGEGT. This CDR3 contains 15 residues. Between the trimmed V and J ends, which lost 2 bases and 3 bases, there was a span of 14 bases. The CDR3 spells CASSYDRDANYEQYF. CDR3 nucleotides: TGTGCCAGCAGTTACGACCGGGACGCCAACTACGAGCAGTACTTC.

In its sample, this clonotype was seen many times. This chain joins TRBV7-2 and TRBJ2-1, with TRBD2 identical over 9 bases. After removal of 9 bases from V and 4 bases from J, the junction contained 7 bases not matched to a gene. The CDR3 runs to 14 residues. From germline, CDR1 is SGHTA and CDR2 FQGNSA. In DNA, the CDR3 is TGTGCCAGTGGGAGCGGGGGGCAGTACAATGAGCAGTTCTTC. The encoded protein is CASGSGGQYNEQFF.

This clonotype was detected ten times or more. The CDR3 region has the DNA TGCAGTGCTACAACAGTGATCTCCTACGAGCAGTACGTC. Translation gives CSATTVISYEQYV. V is TRBV20-1 and J is TRBJ2-7, with D uncertain. Germline CDR1 reads DFQATT; CDR2 reads SNEGSKA (reference sequence). Trimming took off 4 bases at V and 0 bases at J, with 10 bases between the two ends. The CDR3 length is 13 residues.

This clonotype was observed many times. CDR3 sequence (DNA): TGCGCCAGCAGATATGGTCCGACCGGGGAGCTGTTTTTT. Amino acids: CASRYGPTGELFF. This chain joins TRBV5-1 and TRBJ2-2; D is undetermined. Per germline, CDR1 SGHRS and CDR2 YFSETQ. V was pared by 5 bases and J by 5 bases, with 10 bases between. The CDR3 is 13 amino acids.

This clonotype was counted many times. The gene calls are TRBV5-1 and TRBJ2-3, with 7 bases fitting TRBD1. The germline V gene has CDR1 SGHRS and CDR2 YFSETQ. V dropped 2 bases and J dropped 2; count of bases not matched to a gene: 5. The CDR3 runs to 15 residues. CDR3 DNA sequence: TGCGCCAGCAGCTTAGACAGGGCGTCCACAGATACGCAGTATTTT. Translating gives CASSLDRASTDTQYF.

This clonotype showed up many times. The chain recombines TRBV4-2 with TRBJ2-4, with 7 bases fitting TRBD2. This CDR3 has 15 amino acids. In germline, CDR1 is LGHNA, CDR2 YNFKEQ. The J segment lost 7 bases and the V segment lost 1 base, leaving 7 bases of the junction unmatched. DNA of the CDR3: TGTGCCAGCAGCCAAGTTACCGGGGGGTGGAACATTCAGTACTTC. It is translated as CASSQVTGGWNIQYF.

To note about this clonotype: Possible read error: a much larger clone is one base away. V is TRBV19 and J is TRBJ2-5; no reliable D call. This CDR3 is 15 amino acids long. Looked up from germline, CDR1 is LNHDA and CDR2 is SQIVND (reference sequence). The CDR3 is CASGIDLALQETQYF. CDR3 DNA: TGTGCCAGTGGTATAGATCTTGCACTCCAAGAGACCCAGTACTTC.

The sample holds many counts of this clonotype. J is TRBJ2-5 and V is TRBV28; 8 nucleotides line up with TRBD2. CDR1 MDHEN and CDR2 SYDVKM come from the germline V gene. This CDR3 contains 16 residues. With V trimmed by 6 bases and J by 0 bases, 9 bases remained unmatched. The CDR3 loop is CASRLLGRGDQETQYF. In DNA form, the CDR3 reads TGTGCCAGCAGGCTCCTTGGGCGGGGGGACCAAGAGACCCAGTACTTC.

This clonotype has a count of ten or more. An end of the junction does not agree with germline; a read error may underlie this. CDR3 sequence reads: CASSPDWDSGNTIYF. The CDR3 nucleotides read TGTGCCAGCTCACCTGACTGGGACTCTGGAAACACTATATATTTT. This rearrangement joins TRBV18 to TRBJ1-3; perhaps TRBD1 as D (5 bases). The CDR3 contains 15 residues. Germline assignment: CDR1 KGHSH and CDR2 LQKENI.

The chain uses TRBV15 and TRBJ2-3; 8 bases are a match to TRBD2. Germline CDR1 and CDR2: LNHNV and YYDKDF (reference sequence). The ends lost 6 bases at V and 5 bases at J; junction bases unmatched: 10. The CDR3 is 15 amino acids. The CDR3 DNA is TGTGCCACCAGTACTAGCGGTGGGGTTTTAGATACGCAGTATTTT. This translates into CATSTSGGVLDTQYF.

The chain carries TRBV4-3 and TRBJ1-1; D is unclear. CDR1 LGHNA and CDR2 YSLEER come from the germline V gene. Trimming cost V 3 bases and J 2 bases, with 7 bases left between them. This CDR3 is 13 amino acids long. The CDR3 spells CASSHARNTEAFF. CDR3 in DNA: TGCGCCAGCAGCCATGCTCGAAACACTGAAGCTTTCTTT.

This clonotype was found many times. This sequence joins TRBV9 and TRBJ1-1; no definite D call. Germline V CDR1 and CDR2: SGDLS, YYNGEE. The ends were cut back, 4 bases at V and 0 bases at J, with 13 bases in the middle. The CDR3 totals 15 residues. The CDR3 region has the DNA TGTGCCAGCAGCCCCGAGGGTCCGTTGAACACTGAAGCTTTCTTT. Translating it yields CASSPEGPLNTEAFF.

This clonotype was observed at least ten times. This chain connects TRBV7-8 to TRBJ2-7; no firm D call. V was trimmed by 1 base and J by 4 bases, leaving 8 bases between them. CDR1 and CDR2 (germline): SGHVS, FQNEAQ. The CDR3 covers 13 residues. The CDR3 reads CASSLGALYEQYV. CDR3 DNA sequence: TGTGCCAGCAGCTTAGGCGCCCTATACGAGCAGTACGTC.

This clonotype came up many times. CDR3 DNA: TGCGCCAGCAGTCGGGGACAGCAAGAGACCCAGTACTTC. This codes for CASSRGQQETQYF. This chain joins TRBV23-1 and TRBJ2-5; 7 bases are shared with TRBD1. TRBV23-1 is annotated as an ORF whose role is uncertain. The V and J ends lost 4 bases and 2 bases, in that order; junction bases with no gene match: 1. The CDR3 contains 13 residues.

This clonotype has at least ten counts. CDR3 bases: TGTGCCATCAGTGAGTCCGATCAGCCCCAGCATTTT. It encodes CAISESDQPQHF. The chain combines TRBV10-3 with TRBJ1-5; no definite D call. This CDR3 is built from 12 residues. Looked up from germline, CDR1 is ENHRY and CDR2 is SYGVKD. The V end was cut by 0 bases, the J end by 5 bases, with 2 bases between.

This clonotype came up many times. V and J are TRBV15 and TRBJ2-1; perhaps TRBD1 as D (6 bases). CDR1 and CDR2 (germline): LNHNV, YYDKDF (reference sequence). CDR3 length: 16 residues. Trimming left V 3 bases short and J 2 bases short, with 14 bases between. The CDR3 spells CATSSPGAVTYNEQFF. The CDR3 DNA reads TGTGCCACCAGCAGTCCAGGGGCGGTTACCTACAATGAGCAGTTCTTC. The whole variable domain, filled in from reference TRBV15 and TRBJ2-1, reads DAMVIQNPRYQVTQFGKPVTLSCSQTLNHNVMYWYQQKSSQAPKLLFHYYDKDFNNEADTPDNFQSRRPNTSFCFLDIRSPGLGDTAMYLCATSSPGAVTYNEQFFGPGTRLTVL.

This clonotype was seen at least ten times. The chain links TRBV12-3 or TRBV12-4 to TRBJ2-5; D is unresolved. CDR3 size: 16 residues. The V and J ends lost 3 bases and 0 bases respectively, with 14 bases between them. The CDR3 sequence: CASSFSWNGYQETQYF. CDR3 sequence (DNA): TGTGCCAGCAGTTTTTCCTGGAACGGATACCAAGAGACCCAGTACTTC.